Presented here are 9 T cell receptor beta chains from one specimen sequenced in a study of cytomegalovirus exposure and HLA in healthy donors (dated by TCRdb to the late 2010s). The library was made by the immunoSEQ multiplex PCR assay. A mixture of 60 forward primers for TCR Vbeta segments and 13 reverse primers for TCR Jbeta segments was used in the multiplex PCR. In its TCRdb copy, this immuneACCESS table keeps in-frame sequences only and misses some clones. Where compared with another copy, unresolved V genes explain less than half of these, and the others have no known cause. This sample lists about 130,000 clones; around three quarters were detected once. Clones ranked in the top ten supply around 1.3% of the sample. Input material: PBMCs. These receptors all stem from a female donor in good health and CMV-seronegative.

V usage is TRBV2 and J usage is TRBJ1-1; TRBD1 aligns across 7 bases. Germline assignment: CDR1 SNHLY and CDR2 FYNNEI. The CDR3 has 13 amino acids. Trimming removed 7 bases from V and 1 base from J; junction bases left unmatched: 3. DNA of the CDR3: TGTGCCAGCACGGGACAGAGGAACACTGAAGCTTTCTTT. Translating gives CASTGQRNTEAFF.

CDR3 DNA: TGTGCCAGCAGCCCACGGAACCGGGGGGATACGCAGTATTTT. Amino acids: CASSPRNRGDTQYF. The rearrangement links TRBV11-2 to TRBJ2-3, with D maybe TRBD2 (6 bases). Germline CDR1 is SGHAT and CDR2 is FQNNGV. The CDR3 contains 14 residues. V lost 5 bases, J lost 6 bases, and 15 bases lay in between.

The gene calls are TRBV30 and TRBJ1-5, with D possibly being TRBD1 (6 bases). CDR3 size: 14 residues. Trimming shortened V by 1 base and J by 7 bases, and 14 bases separated the two germline ends. The germline V gene encodes CDR1 GTSNPN and CDR2 SVGIG (reference sequence). This CDR3 is CAWSANTGQQPQHF. The CDR3 DNA follows: TGTGCCTGGAGTGCCAATACAGGGCAACAGCCCCAGCATTTT.

The J gene is TRBJ2-1, the V gene TRBV9, with D possibly TRBD2 on 6 matching bases. CDR1 and CDR2 from the germline V gene are SGDLS and YYNGEE. CDR3 size: 14 residues. Trimming removed 2 bases from V and 7 bases from J, with 13 bases in between. The CDR3, as DNA: TGTGCCAGCAGCGTTATCCTAGGGACTAATGAGCAGTTCTTC. Translation gives CASSVILGTNEQFF.

The CDR3 loop is CASSKAPSTNYGYTF. The CDR3 nucleotides read TGTGCCAGCAGCAAAGCGCCCAGTACTAACTATGGCTACACCTTC. The V and J genes are TRBV21-1 and TRBJ1-2; the table gives TRBD1 as D, unverified against the DNA. TRBV21-1 is deemed a pseudogene. CDR3 length equals 15 residues.

The chain links TRBV27 to TRBJ1-3, with a tentative D call TRBD1 (5 bases). From germline, CDR1 is MNHEY and CDR2 SMNVEV (reference sequence). This CDR3 spans 13 amino acids. The ends were cut back, 4 bases at V and 3 bases at J, with 7 bases in the middle. In DNA, the CDR3 is TGTGCCAGCAGTTGGGGGGTTGGAAACACCATATATTTT. Translated, it gives CASSWGVGNTIYF.

This sequence joins TRBV7-6 and TRBJ2-1; 9 bases are a match to TRBD2. Trimming removed 6 bases from V and 2 bases from J; junction bases left unmatched: 8. Germline lookup yields CDR1 SGHVS and CDR2 FNYEAQ. The length of the CDR3 is 16 residues. The CDR3 is CASRPLAGGPYNEQFF. DNA of the CDR3: TGTGCCAGCAGACCCCTGGCGGGGGGGCCCTACAATGAGCAGTTCTTC.

The rearrangement uses TRBV7-9 and TRBJ2-1, with D hard to call. CDR1 SEHNR and CDR2 FQNEAQ come from the germline V gene (reference sequence). V lost 1 base, J lost 8 bases, and 12 bases lay in between. This CDR3 region has 14 residues. The DNA for the CDR3 is TGTGCCAGCAGCTTAGTGGTCATCAGCGATGAGCAGTTCTTC. Protein sequence: CASSLVVISDEQFF.

This clone was observed once. The chain links TRBV20-1 to TRBJ2-5; D possibly corresponds to TRBD2 (5 bases). The CDR3 extends over 11 amino acids. Looked up from germline, CDR1 is DFQATT and CDR2 is SNEGSKA (reference sequence). Trimming took off 3 bases at V and 5 bases at J, with 7 bases between the two ends. The CDR3 sequence is CSASSSETQYF. The CDR3 coding sequence is TGCAGTGCTAGTTCTAGCGAGACCCAGTACTTC.